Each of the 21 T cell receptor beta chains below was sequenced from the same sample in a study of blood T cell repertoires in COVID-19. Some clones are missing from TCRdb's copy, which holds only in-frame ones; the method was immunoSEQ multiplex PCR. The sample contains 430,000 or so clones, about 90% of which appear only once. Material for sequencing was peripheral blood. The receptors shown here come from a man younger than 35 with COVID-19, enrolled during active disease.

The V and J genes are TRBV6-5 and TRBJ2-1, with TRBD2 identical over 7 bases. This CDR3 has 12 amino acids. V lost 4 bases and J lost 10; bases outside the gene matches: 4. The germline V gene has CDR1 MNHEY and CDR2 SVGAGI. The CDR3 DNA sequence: TGTGCCAGCAGTTGGGCGGGAGAGGAGCAGTTCTTC. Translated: CASSWAGEEQFF.

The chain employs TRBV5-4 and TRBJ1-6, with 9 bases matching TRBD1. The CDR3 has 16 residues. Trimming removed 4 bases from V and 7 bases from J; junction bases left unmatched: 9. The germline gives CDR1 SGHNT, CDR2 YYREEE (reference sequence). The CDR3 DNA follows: TGTGCCAGCAGCCTGCCGGGACAGGGTGGGAATTCACCCCTCCACTTT. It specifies CASSLPGQGGNSPLHF.

CDR3 in DNA: TGTGCCAGCAGCGTAGGGCTAGCGGGCCTCCAAGAGACCCAGTACTTC. This codes for CASSVGLAGLQETQYF. The chain combines TRBV9 with TRBJ2-5; 8 bases agree with TRBD2. Germline V gene sequence: CDR1 SGDLS, CDR2 YYNGEE. CDR3 length: 16 residues. V was pared by 0 bases and J by 1 base, with 5 bases of the junction left unmatched.

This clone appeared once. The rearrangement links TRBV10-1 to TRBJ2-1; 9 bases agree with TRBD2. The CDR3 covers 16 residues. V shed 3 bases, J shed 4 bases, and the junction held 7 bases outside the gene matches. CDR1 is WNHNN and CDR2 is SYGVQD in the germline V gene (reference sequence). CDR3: CASSDPTAGGYNEQFF. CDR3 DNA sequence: TGCGCCAGCAGTGACCCGACGGCGGGGGGGTACAATGAGCAGTTCTTC.

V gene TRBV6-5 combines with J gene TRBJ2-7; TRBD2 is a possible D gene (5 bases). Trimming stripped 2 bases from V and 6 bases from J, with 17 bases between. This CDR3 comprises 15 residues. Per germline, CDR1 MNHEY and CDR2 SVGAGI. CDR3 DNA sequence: TGTGCCAGCAGTTACGGCAACACCGGGAAGATCGAGCAGTACTTC. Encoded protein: CASSYGNTGKIEQYF.

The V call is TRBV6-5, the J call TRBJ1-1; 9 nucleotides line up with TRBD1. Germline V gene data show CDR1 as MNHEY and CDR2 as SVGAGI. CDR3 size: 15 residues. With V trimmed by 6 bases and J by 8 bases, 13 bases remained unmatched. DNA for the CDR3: TGTGCCAGCAGCCAAACAGGGGGCGAACATCCGGAAGCTTTCTTT. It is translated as CASSQTGGEHPEAFF.

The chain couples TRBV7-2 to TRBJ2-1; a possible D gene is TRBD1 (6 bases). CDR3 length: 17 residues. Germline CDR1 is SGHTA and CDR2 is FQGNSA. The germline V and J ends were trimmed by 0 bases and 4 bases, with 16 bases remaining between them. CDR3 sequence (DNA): TGTGCCAGCAGCTTAGCGGTGGGGGCCAAAAGGTACAATGAGCAGTTCTTC. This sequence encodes CASSLAVGAKRYNEQFF.

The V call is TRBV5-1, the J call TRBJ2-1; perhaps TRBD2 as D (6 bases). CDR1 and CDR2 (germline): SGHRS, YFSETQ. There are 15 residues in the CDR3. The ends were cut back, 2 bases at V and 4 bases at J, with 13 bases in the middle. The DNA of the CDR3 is TGCGCCAGCAGCTTTTCGGGGGACCTATACAATGAGCAGTTCTTC. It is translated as CASSFSGDLYNEQFF.

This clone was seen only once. The CDR3 DNA reads TGCGCCAGCAATCGACTGCAAGAGACCCAGTACTTC. This codes for CASNRLQETQYF. This sequence joins TRBV10-1 and TRBJ2-5; D gene ambiguous. Germline CDR1 is WNHNN and CDR2 is SYGVQD (reference sequence). This CDR3 is built from 12 residues. The V and J ends lost 7 bases and 2 bases respectively, with 8 bases between them.

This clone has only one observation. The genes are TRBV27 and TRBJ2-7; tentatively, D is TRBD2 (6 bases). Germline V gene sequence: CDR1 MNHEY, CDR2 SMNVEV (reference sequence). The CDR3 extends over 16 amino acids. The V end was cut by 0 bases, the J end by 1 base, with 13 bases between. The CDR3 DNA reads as TGTGCCAGCAGTTTATCGGGTCGGGGGTTTTCCTACGAGCAGTACTTC. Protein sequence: CASSLSGRGFSYEQYF.

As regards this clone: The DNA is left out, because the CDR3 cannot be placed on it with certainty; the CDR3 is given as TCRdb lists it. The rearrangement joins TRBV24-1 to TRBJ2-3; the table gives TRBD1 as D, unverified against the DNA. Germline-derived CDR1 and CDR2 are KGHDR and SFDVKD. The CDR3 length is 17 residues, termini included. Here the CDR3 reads CATSDFGPGGAKDTQYF.

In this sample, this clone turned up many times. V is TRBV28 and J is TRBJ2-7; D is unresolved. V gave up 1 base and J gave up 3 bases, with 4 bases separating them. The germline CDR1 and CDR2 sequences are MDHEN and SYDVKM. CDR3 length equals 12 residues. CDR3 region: CASSLFNYEQYF. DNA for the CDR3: TGTGCCAGCAGTTTATTCAACTACGAGCAGTACTTC.

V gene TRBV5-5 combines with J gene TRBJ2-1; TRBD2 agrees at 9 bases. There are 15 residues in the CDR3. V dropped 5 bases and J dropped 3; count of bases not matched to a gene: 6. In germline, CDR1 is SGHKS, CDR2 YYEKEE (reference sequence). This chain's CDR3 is CASRYGAGGYNEQFF. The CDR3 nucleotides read TGTGCCAGCAGGTATGGAGCGGGAGGCTACAATGAGCAGTTCTTC.

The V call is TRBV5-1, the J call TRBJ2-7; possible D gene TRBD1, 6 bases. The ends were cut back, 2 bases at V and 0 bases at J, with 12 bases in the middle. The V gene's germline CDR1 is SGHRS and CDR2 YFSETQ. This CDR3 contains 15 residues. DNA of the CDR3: TGCGCCAGCAGCTTAAATACAGGGTTCTCCTACGAGCAGTACTTC. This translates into CASSLNTGFSYEQYF.

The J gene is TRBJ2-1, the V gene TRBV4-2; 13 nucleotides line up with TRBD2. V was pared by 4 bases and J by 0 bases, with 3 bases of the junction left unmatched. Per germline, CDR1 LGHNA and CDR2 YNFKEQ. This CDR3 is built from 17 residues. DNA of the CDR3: TGTGCCAGCAGCCCCGGGACTAGCGGGACCTCCTACAATGAGCAGTTCTTC. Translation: CASSPGTSGTSYNEQFF.

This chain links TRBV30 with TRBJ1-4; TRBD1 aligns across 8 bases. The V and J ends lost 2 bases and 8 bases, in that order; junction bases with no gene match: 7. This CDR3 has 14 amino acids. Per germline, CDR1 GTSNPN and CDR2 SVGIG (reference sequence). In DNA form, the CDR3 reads TGTGCCTGGAGTAGGGGGACAGGCCTCGAAAAACTGTTTTTT. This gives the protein CAWSRGTGLEKLFF.

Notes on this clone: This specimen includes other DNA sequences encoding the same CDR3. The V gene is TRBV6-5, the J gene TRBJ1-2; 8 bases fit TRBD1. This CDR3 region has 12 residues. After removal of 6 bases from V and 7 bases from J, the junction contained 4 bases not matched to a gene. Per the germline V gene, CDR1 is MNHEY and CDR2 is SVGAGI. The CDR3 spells CASSQTGGGYTF. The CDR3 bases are TGTGCCAGCAGCCAAACAGGGGGTGGCTACACCTTC.

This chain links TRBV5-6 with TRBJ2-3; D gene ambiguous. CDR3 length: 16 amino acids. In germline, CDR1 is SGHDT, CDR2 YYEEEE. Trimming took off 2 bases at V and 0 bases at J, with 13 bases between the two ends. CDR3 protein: CASSFMSTESTDTQYF. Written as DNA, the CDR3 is TGTGCCAGCAGCTTCATGTCTACTGAAAGCACAGATACGCAGTATTTT.

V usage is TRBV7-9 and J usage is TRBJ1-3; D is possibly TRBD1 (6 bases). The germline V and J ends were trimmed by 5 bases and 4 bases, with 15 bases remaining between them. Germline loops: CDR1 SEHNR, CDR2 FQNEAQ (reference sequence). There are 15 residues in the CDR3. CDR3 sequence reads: CASSIITGPGNTIYF. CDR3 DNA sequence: TGTGCCAGCAGCATCATTACAGGGCCCGGAAACACCATATATTTT.

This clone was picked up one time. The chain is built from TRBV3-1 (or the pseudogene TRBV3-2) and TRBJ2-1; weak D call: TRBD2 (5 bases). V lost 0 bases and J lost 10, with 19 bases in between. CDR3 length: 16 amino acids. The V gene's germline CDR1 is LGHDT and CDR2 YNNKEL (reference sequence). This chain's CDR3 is CASSQDRSGLFGEQFF. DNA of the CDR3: TGTGCCAGCAGCCAAGATCGCAGCGGCCTTTTTGGAGAGCAGTTCTTC.

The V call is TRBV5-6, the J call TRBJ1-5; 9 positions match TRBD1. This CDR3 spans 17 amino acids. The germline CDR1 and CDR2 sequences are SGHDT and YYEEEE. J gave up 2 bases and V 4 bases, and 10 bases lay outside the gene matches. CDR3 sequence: CASSGGQGGSGNQPQHF. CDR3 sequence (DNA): TGTGCCAGCAGCGGGGGACAGGGCGGGTCTGGCAATCAGCCCCAGCATTTT.